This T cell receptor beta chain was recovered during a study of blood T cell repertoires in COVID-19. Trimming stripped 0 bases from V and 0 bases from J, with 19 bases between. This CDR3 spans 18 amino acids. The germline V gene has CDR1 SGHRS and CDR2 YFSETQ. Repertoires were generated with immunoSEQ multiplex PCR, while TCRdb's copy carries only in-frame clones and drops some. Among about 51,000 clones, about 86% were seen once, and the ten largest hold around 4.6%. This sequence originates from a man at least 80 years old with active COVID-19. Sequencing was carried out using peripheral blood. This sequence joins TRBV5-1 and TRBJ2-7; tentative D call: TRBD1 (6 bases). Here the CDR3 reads CASSLAGTGRIISYEQYF. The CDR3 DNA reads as TGCGCCAGCAGCTTGGCAGGTACAGGGCGTATCATCTCCTACGAGCAGTACTTC.